This TCR beta chain was recovered during a study of breast tumors, draining lymph nodes, adjacent tissues. This CDR3 has 15 residues. Per the germline V gene, CDR1 is SEHNR and CDR2 is FQNEAQ (reference sequence). TCRdb analysed the multiplex PCR reads with MiXCR anew, one entry per CDR3 protein. The profile shows approximately 210,000 distinct CDR3 sequences, less than 35% of them singletons. Axillary draining lymph nodes of breast cancer patients supplied the node samples. Study-level findings and limits: Tumors had less TCR diversity than lymph nodes, more than nontumor tissue.

In its sample, this clonotype was seen many times. What it binds is unknown. At one of its ends the junction is not consistent with the germline gene, which may arise from a read error. This clonotype was obtained from a female donor with breast cancer. Some clones in this sample may be carry-over from other donors' samples. Sequenced: axillary lymph node tissue. V gene TRBV7-9 combines with J gene TRBJ1-2; 9 bases line up with TRBD1. CDR3 in DNA: TGTGCCAGCAGAACAATAACCGGGACAGGGAATGGCTACCCCTTC. It codes for CASRTITGTGNGYPF.